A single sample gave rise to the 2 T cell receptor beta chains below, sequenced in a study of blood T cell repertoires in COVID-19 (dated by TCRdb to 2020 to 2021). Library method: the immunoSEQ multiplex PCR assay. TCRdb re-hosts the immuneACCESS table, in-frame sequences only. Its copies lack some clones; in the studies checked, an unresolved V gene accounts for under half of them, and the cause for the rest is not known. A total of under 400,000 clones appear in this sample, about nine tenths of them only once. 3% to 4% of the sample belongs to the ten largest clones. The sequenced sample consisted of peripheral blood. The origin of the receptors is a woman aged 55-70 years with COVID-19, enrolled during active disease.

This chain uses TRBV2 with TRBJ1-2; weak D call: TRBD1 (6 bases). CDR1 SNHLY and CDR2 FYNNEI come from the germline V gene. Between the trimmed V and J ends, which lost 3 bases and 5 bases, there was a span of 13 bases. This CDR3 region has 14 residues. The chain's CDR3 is CASSDSGVGYGYTF. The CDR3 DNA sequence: TGTGCCAGCAGTGATTCAGGGGTAGGATATGGCTACACCTTC.

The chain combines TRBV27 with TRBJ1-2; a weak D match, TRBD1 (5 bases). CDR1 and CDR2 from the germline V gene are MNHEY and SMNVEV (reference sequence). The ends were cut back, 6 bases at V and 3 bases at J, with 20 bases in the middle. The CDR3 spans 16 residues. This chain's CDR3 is CASSIDRLQGDYGYTF. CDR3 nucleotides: TGTGCCAGCAGCATAGACAGACTTCAGGGTGACTATGGCTACACCTTC.